This TCR beta chain was retrieved from a study of cytomegalovirus exposure and HLA in healthy donors. The PCR had 60 Vbeta and 13 Jbeta primers. Method: immunoSEQ multiplex PCR; TCRdb's copy keeps in-frame clones and lacks some. This sample's clone table lists about 65,000 clones. This CDR3 is 18 amino acids long. J gave up 4 bases and V 2 bases, and 8 bases lay outside the gene matches. Germline-derived CDR1 and CDR2 are MNHNS and SASEGT. The source is a boy between 10 and 17 years old in good health and CMV-seronegative. The sequencing input was PBMCs. The chain links TRBV6-1 to TRBJ2-5, with TRBD2 matching 15 bases. CDR3 in DNA: TGTGCCAGCAGTGAAATGAGACCGGGACTAGCGGGAGGAGAGACCCAGTACTTC. It is translated as CASSEMRPGLAGGETQYF.